Below, 5 T cell receptor beta chains from the same sample are listed, as sequenced in a study of cytomegalovirus exposure and HLA in healthy donors. Use of 60 Vbeta and 13 Jbeta primers characterized the PCR. Profiled with immunoSEQ multiplex PCR; TCRdb holds only in-frame clones, not every one. Among 150,000 to 200,000 clones listed, roughly 90% were seen once. Sequenced input: PBMCs. These receptors all come from a woman aged 18-29 years in good health and CMV-seronegative.

The rearrangement uses TRBV28 and TRBJ2-7, with D uncertain. The CDR3 length is 16 residues. V was shortened by 3 bases and J by 0 bases, with 15 bases between the two germline ends. Germline values: CDR1 MDHEN, CDR2 SYDVKM. The DNA for the CDR3 is TGTGCCAGCAGTTTTACCACGCACGATAGCTCCTACGAGCAGTACTTC. Translated, it gives CASSFTTHDSSYEQYF.

This clone was observed once. The V call is TRBV18, the J call TRBJ2-1; D is perhaps TRBD1 (6 bases). V lost 3 bases to trimming and J lost 6 bases, with 15 bases between them. The CDR3 covers 15 residues. CDR1 and CDR2 from the germline V gene are KGHSH and LQKENI. CDR3 DNA sequence: TGTGCCAGCTCACCGGTAACAGGGTCGGGCAATGAGCAGTTCTTC. Its translation: CASSPVTGSGNEQFF.

This clone was detected only a few times. The chain is built from TRBV30 and TRBJ1-1; D not certain. Germline values: CDR1 GTSNPN, CDR2 SVGIG (reference sequence). The V gene lost 0 bases and the J gene lost 0 bases, with 5 bases spanning the gap. The CDR3 covers 13 residues. The DNA of the CDR3 is TGTGCCTGGAGTGTACTTATGAACACTGAAGCTTTCTTT. Amino acids: CAWSVLMNTEAFF.

The genes are TRBV28 and TRBJ2-7; TRBD1 matches at 10 bases. Germline V gene sequence: CDR1 MDHEN, CDR2 SYDVKM. The CDR3 is made up of 16 amino acids. Trimming took 5 bases from V and 4 from J; bases not matched to a gene: 11. CDR3 amino acids: CASSPPRQGAAYEQYF. The CDR3 coding sequence is TGTGCCAGCAGTCCCCCAAGACAGGGGGCCGCATACGAGCAGTACTTC.

The rearrangement links TRBV2 to TRBJ1-2, with D possibly TRBD1 on 6 matching bases. V was clipped by 3 bases and J by 1 base, with 12 bases between them. The CDR3 consists of 15 residues. The V gene's germline CDR1 is SNHLY and CDR2 FYNNEI. CDR3 nucleotide sequence: TGTGCCAGCAGTGATCGTCTGGACAGTAACTATGGCTACACCTTC. As protein: CASSDRLDSNYGYTF.